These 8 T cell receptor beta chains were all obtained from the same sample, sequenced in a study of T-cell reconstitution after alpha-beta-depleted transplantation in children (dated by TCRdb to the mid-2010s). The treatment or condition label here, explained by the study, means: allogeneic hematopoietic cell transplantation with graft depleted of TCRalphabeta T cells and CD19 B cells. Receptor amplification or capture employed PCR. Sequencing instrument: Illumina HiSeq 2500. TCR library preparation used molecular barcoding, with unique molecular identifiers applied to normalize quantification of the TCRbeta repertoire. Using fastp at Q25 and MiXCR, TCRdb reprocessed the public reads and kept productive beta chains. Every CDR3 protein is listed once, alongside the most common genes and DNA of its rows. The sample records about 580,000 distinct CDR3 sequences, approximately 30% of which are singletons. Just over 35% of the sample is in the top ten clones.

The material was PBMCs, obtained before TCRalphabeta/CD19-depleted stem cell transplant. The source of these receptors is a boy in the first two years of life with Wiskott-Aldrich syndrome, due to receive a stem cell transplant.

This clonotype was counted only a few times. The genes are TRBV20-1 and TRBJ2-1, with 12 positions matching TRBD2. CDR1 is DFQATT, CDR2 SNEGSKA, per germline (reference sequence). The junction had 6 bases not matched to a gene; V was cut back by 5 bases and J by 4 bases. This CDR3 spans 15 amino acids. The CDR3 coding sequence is TGCAGTGCTCACCAGACTAGCGGGGGTTACAATGAGCAGTTCTTC. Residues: CSAHQTSGGYNEQFF.

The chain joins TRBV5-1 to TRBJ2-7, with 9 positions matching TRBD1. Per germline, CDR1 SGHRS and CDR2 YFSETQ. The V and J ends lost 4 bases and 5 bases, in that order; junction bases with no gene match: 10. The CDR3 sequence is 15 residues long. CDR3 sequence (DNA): TGCGCCAGCAGCGGATCCGGGACAGGGTTCCACGAGCAGTACTTC. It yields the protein CASSGSGTGFHEQYF.

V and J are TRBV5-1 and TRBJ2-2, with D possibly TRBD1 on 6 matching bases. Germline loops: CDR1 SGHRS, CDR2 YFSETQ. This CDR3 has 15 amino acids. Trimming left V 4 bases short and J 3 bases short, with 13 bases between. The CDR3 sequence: CASSPGAGDTGELFF. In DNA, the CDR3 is TGCGCCAGCAGCCCAGGGGCCGGGGACACCGGGGAGCTGTTTTTT.

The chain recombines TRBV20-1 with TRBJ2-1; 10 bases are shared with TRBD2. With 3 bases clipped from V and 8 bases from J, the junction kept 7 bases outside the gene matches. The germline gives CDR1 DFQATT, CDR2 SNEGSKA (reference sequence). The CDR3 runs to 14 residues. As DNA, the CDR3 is TGCAGTGCTAGCCCTAGCGGGAGCATCTATGAGCAGTTCTTC. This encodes CSASPSGSIYEQFF.

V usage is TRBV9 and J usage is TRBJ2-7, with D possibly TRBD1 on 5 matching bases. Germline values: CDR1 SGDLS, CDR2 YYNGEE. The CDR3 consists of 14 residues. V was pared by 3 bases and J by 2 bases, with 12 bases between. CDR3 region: CASSASGLPYEQYF. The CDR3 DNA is TGTGCCAGCAGCGCTTCAGGGCTACCCTACGAGCAGTACTTC.

The CDR3 region is CASSLGRGLLGNQPQHF. CDR3 nucleotides: TGTGCCAGCAGTTTAGGTAGGGGGCTGCTCGGCAATCAGCCCCAGCATTTT. This chain links TRBV12-3 or TRBV12-4 with TRBJ1-5; 7 nucleotides match TRBD1. After removal of 1 base from V and 2 bases from J, the junction contained 8 bases not matched to a gene. This CDR3 is 17 amino acids long.

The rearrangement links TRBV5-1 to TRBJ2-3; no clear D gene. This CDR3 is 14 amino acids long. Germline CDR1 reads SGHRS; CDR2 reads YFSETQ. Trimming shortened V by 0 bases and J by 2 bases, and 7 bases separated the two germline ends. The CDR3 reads CASSLERITDTQYF. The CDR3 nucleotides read TGCGCCAGCAGCTTGGAGAGAATCACAGATACGCAGTATTTT.

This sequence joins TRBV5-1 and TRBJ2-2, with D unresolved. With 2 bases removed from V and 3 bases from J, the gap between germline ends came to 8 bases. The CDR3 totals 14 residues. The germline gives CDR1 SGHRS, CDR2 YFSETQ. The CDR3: CASSLLQYTGELFF. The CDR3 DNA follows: TGCGCCAGCAGCTTACTACAATACACCGGGGAGCTGTTTTTT.